The text below deals with one T cell receptor (beta chain). This clonotype has more than one count but fewer than ten. Its antigen is still unknown. It has no much larger one-base neighbor in the sample; base qualities were not kept. This record comes from a study of T cell repertoires in cytomegalovirus infection (dated by TCRdb to between 2018 and 2021). Turning to the overall study: The peptide stimulations were aimed at well-studied HLA-B-restricted epitopes as well as recently identified HLA-C-restricted CMV epitopes, whose presentation resists viral immunomodulation. Donor HLA type was relevant to the analysis, because carriage of CMV infection together with the matching HLA type was indicated by public TCR beta signatures.

Inclusive of the bounding cysteine and phenylalanine, the CDR3 is 15 residues long. The kept DNA is CDR3 alone, 45 bases in frame from the first base. V sheds 5 bases and J sheds 1 base, leaving 14 bases between their ends. Overall study outcomes, separate from this receptor: The ex vivo response was dominated by HLA-C-restricted CMV-specific TCR beta clonotypes, which also provided the single most frequent clonotype in two of eight donors. Carriers of CMV infection plus the relevant HLA type were discriminated by the cumulative frequency of public TCR beta family members in the study cohort and in an independent roughly 320-donor cohort.

Read against the paper, the sample's treatment or condition label means: in vitro stimulation with specific CMV peptide epitopes to enrich CMV-specific T cells. This sample was sequenced with an Illumina HiSeq 1500. Clones were called with MiXCR by TCRdb after fastp trimmed the public reads at Q25, and only in-frame beta chains were retained. Identical CDR3 proteins give one entry, which carries the most common genes and DNA. This sample has about 830,000 distinct CDR3 sequences in its table, and roughly 33% of those were observed once. The top ten clonotypes cover around 12% of the sample. The receptor's source is a human donor in good health (CMV status not recorded). Some clones in this sample may be carry-over from other donors' samples. The sequencing used cultured CD8+ T cells from PBMCs, collected from culture after CMV antigen stimulation. This sequence uses TRBV12-3 or TRBV12-4 and TRBJ2-5; possibly the D gene is TRBD2, per 6 matching bases. The DNA sequence is as follows: TGTGCCAGCAGTCCGACCGGGGGATCCCAAGAGACCCAGTACTTC. It is translated as CASSPTGGSQETQYF.